This TCR beta chain stems from a study of blood T cell repertoires in COVID-19. Study at large: Acute and convalescent COVID-19 specimens originated in the United States, Italy and Spain. PBMCs, B-cell-depleted T cells, or T cells were the source of the cDNA or gDNA that made up the material.

Germline assignment: CDR1 WNHNN and CDR2 SYGVQD (reference sequence). V shed 0 bases and J 5 bases; nucleotides not matched to a gene: 6. The CDR3 is made up of 15 amino acids. This clone was counted once. Authors' data handling: Counts of nucleated cells, estimated from reference gene primer amplification, were obtained. The protocol was immunoSEQ multiplex PCR, while the TCRdb copy is restricted to in-frame clones and leaves out a portion. The V and J calls and clone size are taken from that table; D and trimming were inferred from the DNA. The sample has approximately 170,000 clones, around 82% seen once.

Input material: peripheral blood. The clonotype was recovered from a woman aged 70 to 79 who had recovered from COVID-19. This chain uses TRBV10-1 with TRBJ2-5; 7 bases align to TRBD2. The CDR3 reads CASSESGGVGETQYF. The DNA for the CDR3 is TGCGCCAGCAGTGAGTCGGGGGGGGTTGGCGAGACCCAGTACTTC.